What follows are 23 T cell receptor beta chains derived from one specimen sequenced in a study of T-cell memory formation after mild COVID-19. Via MiXCR, TCRdb re-called the 5' RACE reads, giving one row per CDR3 protein. The sample records roughly 510,000 distinct CDR3 sequences, about 18% being singletons. Source material: PBMCs or a T cell subset sorted from them (not recorded which). The receptors stem from an adult woman who had mild COVID-19 (a few samples of this study predate the infection). Cell type and time point are not known.

The rearrangement joins TRBV24-1 to TRBJ1-2; perhaps TRBD1 as D (6 bases). This CDR3 comprises 13 residues. V was cut by 4 bases and J by 5 bases, with 10 bases left in between. Germline V gene sequence: CDR1 KGHDR, CDR2 SFDVKD. CDR3 bases: TGTGCCACCAGTGAGGCAGGGGCTTATGGCTACACCTTC. Translated: CATSEAGAYGYTF.

The chain uses TRBV11-2 and TRBJ2-7; D is possibly TRBD1 or TRBD2 (5 bases each). The germline V and J ends were trimmed by 5 bases and 11 bases, with 19 bases remaining between them. This CDR3 has 13 amino acids. Germline V gene lookup returns CDR1 SGHAT and CDR2 FQNNGV. As DNA, the CDR3 is TGTGCCAGCAGCCCCGGGGCGTTCTGGGAGAAGTACTTC. Translating gives CASSPGAFWEKYF.

This clonotype was seen a few times. The rearrangement uses TRBV5-1 and TRBJ2-2; no firm D call. With 7 bases removed from V and 4 bases from J, the gap between germline ends came to 11 bases. The CDR3 has 13 residues. Per the germline V gene, CDR1 is SGHRS and CDR2 is YFSETQ. CDR3: CASRLPTTGELFF. The DNA of the CDR3 is TGCGCCAGCCGGCTGCCAACCACCGGGGAGCTGTTTTTT.

A few counts support this clonotype. The chain recombines TRBV7-3 with TRBJ2-4; no clear D gene. The CDR3 extends over 15 amino acids. CDR1 and CDR2 from the germline V gene are SGHTA and FQGTGA. Trimming removed 0 bases at V and 3 bases at J, with 9 bases between. CDR3 protein: CASSLTKDHKNIQYF. Written as DNA, the CDR3 is TGTGCCAGCAGCTTAACCAAGGACCACAAAAACATTCAGTACTTC.

This clonotype was recorded a few times. The chain joins TRBV7-2 to TRBJ2-1, with 8 positions matching TRBD2. Germline CDR1 SGHTA, CDR2 FQGNSA. J was trimmed by 9 bases and V by 4 bases; bases with no gene match: 2. The CDR3 covers 12 residues. The chain's CDR3 is CASSSAGAEQFF. CDR3 coding DNA: TGTGCCAGCAGCTCAGCGGGGGCTGAGCAGTTCTTC.

This clonotype appeared many times. The rearrangement links TRBV7-8 to TRBJ2-3; TRBD1 agrees at 12 bases. Germline V lookup: CDR1 SGHVS, CDR2 FQNEAQ. This CDR3 is built from 17 residues. Unmatched junction bases numbered 4, after V lost 0 bases and J lost 3 bases. The CDR3 sequence: CASSLAGQGARTDTQYF. The CDR3, as DNA: TGTGCCAGCAGCTTAGCGGGACAGGGGGCGCGGACAGATACGCAGTATTTT.

This clonotype was seen more than once but under ten times. J is TRBJ1-2 and V is TRBV27, with 11 bases that match TRBD1. From germline, CDR1 is MNHEY and CDR2 SMNVEV (reference sequence). The CDR3 is 14 amino acids. The V gene end was trimmed by 3 bases and the J gene end by 7 bases; junction bases not matched to a gene: 4. CDR3 nucleotides: TGTGCCAGCAGTTTCGGACAGGGGGCTGTTGGCTACACCTTC. It is translated as CASSFGQGAVGYTF.

This clonotype was detected many times. The chain has TRBV6-2 or TRBV6-3 and TRBJ2-3, with 10 bases identical to TRBD2. V lost 5 bases to trimming and J lost 3 bases; unmatched junction nucleotides: 5. This CDR3 has 15 amino acids. CDR1 and CDR2 (germline): MNHEY, SVGEGT. The DNA of the CDR3 is TGTGCCAGCAGTCGGACTAGCGGAAGAACAGATACGCAGTATTTT. Protein: CASSRTSGRTDTQYF.

This clonotype was counted between two and nine times. V gene TRBV7-2 combines with J gene TRBJ1-1, with D tentatively TRBD1 (5 bases). Trimming stripped 3 bases from V and 4 bases from J, with 24 bases between. Germline CDR1 reads SGHTA; CDR2 reads FQGNSA. CDR3 size: 18 residues. CDR3 residues: CASSFREQLVGARTEAFF. The CDR3 nucleotides are TGTGCCAGCAGCTTTAGGGAGCAACTTGTAGGGGCGCGCACTGAAGCTTTCTTT.

There are many counts of this clonotype. The chain is built from TRBV9 and TRBJ2-3, with 8 bases lining up with TRBD2. The CDR3 has 16 amino acids. Germline V CDR1 and CDR2: SGDLS, YYNGEE. V lost 4 bases and J lost 2; bases outside the gene matches: 9. The CDR3 nucleotides read TGTGCCAGCAGCCCCTGGACTAGCAGAAACACAGATACGCAGTATTTT. Translation gives CASSPWTSRNTDTQYF.

The chain recombines TRBV5-6 with TRBJ2-1; D gene ambiguous. Trimming removed 5 bases at V and 5 bases at J, with 8 bases between. The CDR3 length is 12 residues. Germline loops: CDR1 SGHDT, CDR2 YYEEEE. CDR3 in amino acids: CASRKSDNEQFF. CDR3 coding DNA: TGTGCCAGCAGAAAGAGCGACAATGAGCAGTTCTTC.

A few counts support this clonotype. This chain links TRBV12-3 or TRBV12-4 with TRBJ2-5; D not certain. Trimming cost V 3 bases and J 1 base, with 12 bases left between them. The CDR3 extends over 15 amino acids. CDR3 in amino acids: CASSFSLRAQETQYF. CDR3 DNA: TGTGCCAGCAGTTTTTCACTCCGGGCCCAAGAGACCCAGTACTTC.

The chain joins TRBV24-1 to TRBJ2-5, with TRBD2 as a possible D gene (5 bases). V gave up 5 bases and J gave up 0 bases, with 6 bases separating them. CDR1 KGHDR and CDR2 SFDVKD come from the germline V gene. This CDR3 has 13 residues. Here the CDR3 DNA reads TGTGCCACCAGTGTAGCGCACCAAGAGACCCAGTACTTC. Translation: CATSVAHQETQYF.

The chain joins TRBV7-9 to TRBJ2-5, with 9 nucleotides matching TRBD1. The CDR3 has 15 residues. The junction had 4 bases not matched to a gene; V was cut back by 5 bases and J by 0 bases. The germline V gene has CDR1 SEHNR and CDR2 FQNEAQ (reference sequence). In DNA form, the CDR3 reads TGTGCCAGCAGCCCCCGGGACAGGGACCAAGAGACCCAGTACTTC. Translated, it gives CASSPRDRDQETQYF. Together with reference TRBV7-9 and TRBJ2-5, the CDR3 gives the full variable domain: DTGVSQNPRHKITKRGQNVTFRCDPISEHNRLYWYRQTLGQGPEFLTYFQNEAQLEKSRLLSDRFSAERPKGSFSTLEIQRTEQGDSAMYLCASSPRDRDQETQYFGPGTRLLVL.

The J gene is TRBJ2-7, the V gene TRBV7-6, with D hard to call. Per germline, CDR1 SGHVS and CDR2 FNYEAQ. The V end lost 5 bases, the J end lost 5 bases, and 19 bases lay between the germline ends. This CDR3 spans 15 amino acids. CDR3 coding DNA: TGTGCCAGCAGCCCCCCCGGAATGGGATACAACGAGCAGTACTTC. It is translated as CASSPPGMGYNEQYF.

The CDR3 loop is CATSGGGESTDTQYF. DNA of the CDR3: TGTGCCACCAGTGGAGGGGGAGAGAGCACAGATACGCAGTATTTT. The V call is TRBV24-1, the J call TRBJ2-3, with D possibly being TRBD1 (6 bases). Trimming stripped 5 bases from V and 0 bases from J, with 11 bases between. This CDR3 has 15 residues. Germline lookup yields CDR1 KGHDR and CDR2 SFDVKD.

This clonotype was seen more than once but under ten times. The chain has TRBV12-3 or TRBV12-4 and TRBJ1-2; D is ambiguous. There are 15 residues in the CDR3. With 2 bases removed from V and 5 bases from J, the gap between germline ends came to 15 bases. This CDR3 is CASSLTRQDPYGYTF. The CDR3 DNA is TGTGCCAGCAGTTTAACCCGGCAGGACCCTTATGGCTACACCTTC.

The chain has TRBV7-8 and TRBJ2-1; 12 positions match TRBD2. After removal of 6 bases from V and 5 bases from J, the junction contained 5 bases not matched to a gene. The CDR3 is 15 amino acids. Per the germline V gene, CDR1 is SGHVS and CDR2 is FQNEAQ. The CDR3 DNA reads TGTGCCAGCAGTTGGACTAGCGGGGTTAACAATGAGCAGTTCTTC. This gives the protein CASSWTSGVNNEQFF.

This clonotype was counted a few times. J is TRBJ2-5 and V is TRBV7-2; D may be TRBD2 (5 bases). Germline values: CDR1 SGHTA, CDR2 FQGNSA. This CDR3 has 13 amino acids. V shed 6 bases and J shed 2 bases, with 10 bases lying between them. The CDR3 reads CASSNRGQETQYF. CDR3 coding DNA: TGTGCCAGCAGTAACAGAGGGCAAGAGACCCAGTACTTC. Looking up the rest from reference TRBV7-2 and TRBJ2-5 gives the full variable domain: GAGVSQSPSNKVTEKGKDVELRCDPISGHTALYWYRQSLGQGLEFLIYFQGNSAPDKSGLPSDRFSAERTGGSVSTLTIQRTQQEDSAVYLCASSNRGQETQYFGPGTRLLVL.

The chain combines TRBV12-3 or TRBV12-4 with TRBJ1-2; a possible D gene is TRBD1 (5 bases). The CDR3 length is 16 residues. V was cut by 3 bases and J by 2 bases, with 16 bases left in between. CDR3 region: CASSFHRDGDNYGYTF. CDR3 in DNA: TGTGCCAGCAGTTTCCACCGGGACGGAGACAACTATGGCTACACCTTC.

This clonotype was observed a handful of times. The chain recombines TRBV6-5 with TRBJ2-5, with D tentatively TRBD1 or TRBD2 (5 bases each). Germline V lookup: CDR1 MNHEY, CDR2 SVGAGI. The CDR3 loop spans 13 amino acids. The V gene lost 6 bases and the J gene lost 5 bases, with 13 bases spanning the gap. CDR3 DNA: TGTGCCAGCAGAACCTCAGGGAGTGAGACCCAGTACTTC. Translation: CASRTSGSETQYF.

The rearrangement links TRBV7-3 to TRBJ2-2; D is ambiguous. V was trimmed by 5 bases and J by 7 bases, leaving 11 bases between them. This CDR3 is 13 amino acids long. Germline lookup yields CDR1 SGHTA and CDR2 FQGTGA. CDR3 residues: CASSPRVDGELFF. CDR3 sequence (DNA): TGTGCCAGCAGCCCCCGAGTGGACGGGGAGCTGTTTTTT.

This clonotype was seen only a few times. The chain uses TRBV9 and TRBJ1-2; TRBD1 matches at 11 bases. CDR3 length: 15 amino acids. Per germline, CDR1 SGDLS and CDR2 YYNGEE. Unmatched junction bases numbered 3, after V lost 3 bases and J lost 2 bases. The CDR3 is CASSARTGGNYGYTF. In nucleotides, the CDR3 is TGTGCCAGCAGCGCGCGGACAGGGGGCAACTATGGCTACACCTTC. The full variable domain, completed using reference TRBV9 and TRBJ1-2, is DSGVTQTPKHLITATGQRVTLRCSPRSGDLSVYWYQQSLDQGLQFLIQYYNGEERAKGNILERFSAQQFPDLHSELNLSSLELGDSALYFCASSARTGGNYGYTFGSGTRLTVV.